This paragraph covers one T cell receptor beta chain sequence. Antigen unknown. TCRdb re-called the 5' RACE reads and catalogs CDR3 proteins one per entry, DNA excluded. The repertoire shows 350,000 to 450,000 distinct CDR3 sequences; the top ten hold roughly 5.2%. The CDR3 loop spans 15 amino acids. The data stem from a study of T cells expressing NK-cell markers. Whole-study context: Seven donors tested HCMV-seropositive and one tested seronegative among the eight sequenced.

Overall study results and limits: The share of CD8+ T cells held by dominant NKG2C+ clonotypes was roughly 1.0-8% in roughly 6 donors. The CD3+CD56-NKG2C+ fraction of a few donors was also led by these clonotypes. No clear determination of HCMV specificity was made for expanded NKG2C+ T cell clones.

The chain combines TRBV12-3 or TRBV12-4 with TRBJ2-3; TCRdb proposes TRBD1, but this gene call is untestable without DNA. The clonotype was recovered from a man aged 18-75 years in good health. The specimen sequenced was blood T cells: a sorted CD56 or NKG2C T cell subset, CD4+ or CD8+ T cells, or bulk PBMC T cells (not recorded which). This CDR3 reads CASSPLLGHTDTQYF.